The source of this T cell receptor beta chain is a study of cytomegalovirus exposure and HLA in healthy donors. Trimming took off 2 bases at V and 7 bases at J, with 12 bases between the two ends. CDR3 length equals 13 residues. Germline-derived CDR1 and CDR2 are MDHEN and SYDVKM. The PCR had 60 Vbeta and 13 Jbeta primers. TCRdb keeps only in-frame clones here, not all; method: immunoSEQ multiplex PCR. The table has fewer than 200,000 clones, about 85% seen once; the top ten hold about 1.1%. Sequences were obtained from PBMCs. The J gene is TRBJ2-7, the V gene TRBV28, with D perhaps TRBD2 (6 bases). The TCR was taken from a boy under 10 years old in good health and CMV-seronegative. The CDR3 bases are TGTGCCAGCAGTTTACCCCACCGGGGGGAGCAGTACTTC. It encodes CASSLPHRGEQYF.